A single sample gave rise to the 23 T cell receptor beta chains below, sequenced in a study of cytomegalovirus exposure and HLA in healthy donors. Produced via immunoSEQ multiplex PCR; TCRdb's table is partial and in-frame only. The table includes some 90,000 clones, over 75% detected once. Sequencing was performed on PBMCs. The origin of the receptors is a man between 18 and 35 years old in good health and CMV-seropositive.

CDR3 sequence reads: CASRQPGQGYNEQFF. In DNA form, the CDR3 reads TGTGCCAGCAGACAACCGGGACAGGGCTACAATGAGCAGTTCTTC. This chain links TRBV7-2 with TRBJ2-1, with 9 bases that match TRBD1. V gave up 6 bases and J gave up 3 bases; unmatched junction bases: 6. CDR3 length: 15 residues. CDR1 and CDR2 (germline): SGHTA, FQGNSA.

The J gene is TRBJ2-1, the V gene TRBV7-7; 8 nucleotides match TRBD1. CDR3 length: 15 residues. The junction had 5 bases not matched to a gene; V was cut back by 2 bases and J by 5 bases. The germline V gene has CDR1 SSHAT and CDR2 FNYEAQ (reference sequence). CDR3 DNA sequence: TGTGCCAGCAGCTTATACAGGGGGGAGGACAATGAGCAGTTCTTC. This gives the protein CASSLYRGEDNEQFF.

The CDR3, as DNA: TGTGCCAGCAGCGTCCTAGCGGAAACGCAGTATTTT. This encodes CASSVLAETQYF. The chain carries TRBV11-3 and TRBJ2-3, with 7 bases aligning to TRBD2. Germline lookup yields CDR1 SGHNT and CDR2 YENEEA. J gave up 9 bases and V 5 bases, and 5 bases lay outside the gene matches. The CDR3 has 12 residues.

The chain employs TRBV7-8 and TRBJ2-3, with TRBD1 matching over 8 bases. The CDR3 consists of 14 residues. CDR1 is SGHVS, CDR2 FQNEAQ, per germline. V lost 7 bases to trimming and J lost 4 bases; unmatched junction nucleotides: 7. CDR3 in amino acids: CASNYRGRPDTQYF. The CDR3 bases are TGTGCCAGCAACTACAGGGGGAGGCCAGATACGCAGTATTTT.

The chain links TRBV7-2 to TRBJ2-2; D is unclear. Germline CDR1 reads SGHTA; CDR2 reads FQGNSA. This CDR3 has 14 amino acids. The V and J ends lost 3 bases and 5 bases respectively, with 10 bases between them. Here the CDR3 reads CASSLQRLTGELFF. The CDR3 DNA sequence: TGTGCCAGCAGCTTGCAGCGTCTGACCGGGGAGCTGTTTTTT.

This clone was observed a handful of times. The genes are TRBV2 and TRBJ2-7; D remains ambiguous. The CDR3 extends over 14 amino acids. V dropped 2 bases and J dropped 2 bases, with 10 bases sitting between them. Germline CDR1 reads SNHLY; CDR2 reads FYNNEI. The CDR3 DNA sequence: TGTGCCAGCAGTGAAAGGCGGATGACCTACGAGCAGTACTTC. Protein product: CASSERRMTYEQYF.

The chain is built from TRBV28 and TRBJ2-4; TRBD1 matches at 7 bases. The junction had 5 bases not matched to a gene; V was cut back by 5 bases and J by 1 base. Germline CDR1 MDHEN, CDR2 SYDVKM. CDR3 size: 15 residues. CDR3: CASSALTGAKNIQYF. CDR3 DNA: TGTGCCAGCAGTGCCTTGACAGGGGCCAAAAACATTCAGTACTTC.

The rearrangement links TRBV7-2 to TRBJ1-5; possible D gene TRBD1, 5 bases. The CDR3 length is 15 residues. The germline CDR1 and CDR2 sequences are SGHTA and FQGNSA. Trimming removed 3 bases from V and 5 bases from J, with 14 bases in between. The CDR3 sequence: CASSFLQGGDQPQHF. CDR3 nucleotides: TGTGCCAGCAGCTTCCTTCAGGGAGGGGATCAGCCCCAGCATTTT. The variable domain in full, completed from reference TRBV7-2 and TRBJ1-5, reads GAGVSQSPSNKVTEKGKDVELRCDPISGHTALYWYRQSLGQGLEFLIYFQGNSAPDKSGLPSDRFSAERTGGSVSTLTIQRTQQEDSAVYLCASSFLQGGDQPQHFGDGTRLSIL.

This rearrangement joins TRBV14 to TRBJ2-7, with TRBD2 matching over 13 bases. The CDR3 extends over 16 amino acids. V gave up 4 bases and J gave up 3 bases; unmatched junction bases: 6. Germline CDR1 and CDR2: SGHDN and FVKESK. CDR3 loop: CASSPPGLAGIYEQYF. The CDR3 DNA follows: TGTGCCAGCAGCCCCCCGGGACTAGCGGGGATCTACGAGCAGTACTTC.

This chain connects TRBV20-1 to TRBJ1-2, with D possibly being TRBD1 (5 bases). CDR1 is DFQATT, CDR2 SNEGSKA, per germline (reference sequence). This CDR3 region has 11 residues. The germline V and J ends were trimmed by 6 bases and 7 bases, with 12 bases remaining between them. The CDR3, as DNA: TGCAGTGCCCCAGGGAGGGCTGGCTACACCTTC. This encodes CSAPGRAGYTF.

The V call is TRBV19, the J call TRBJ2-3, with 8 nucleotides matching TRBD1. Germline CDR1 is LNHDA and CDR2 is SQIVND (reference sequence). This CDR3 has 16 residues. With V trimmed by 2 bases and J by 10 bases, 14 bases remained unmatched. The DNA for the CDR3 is TGTGCCAGTAGTATAAACTCAGGGGGCAAGGGGTGGGCGCAGTATTTT. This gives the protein CASSINSGGKGWAQYF.

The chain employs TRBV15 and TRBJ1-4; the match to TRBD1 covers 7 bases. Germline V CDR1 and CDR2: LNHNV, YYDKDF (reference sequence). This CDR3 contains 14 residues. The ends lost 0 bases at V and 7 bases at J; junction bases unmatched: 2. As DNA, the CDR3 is TGTGCCACCAGCAGAGACAGGGGGAGTGAAAAACTGTTTTTT. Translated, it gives CATSRDRGSEKLFF.

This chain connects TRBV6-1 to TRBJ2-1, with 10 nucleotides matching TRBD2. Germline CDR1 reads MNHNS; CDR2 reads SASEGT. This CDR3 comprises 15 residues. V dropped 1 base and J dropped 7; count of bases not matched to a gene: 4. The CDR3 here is CASSEGLAGWNEQFF. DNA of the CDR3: TGTGCCAGCAGTGAAGGACTAGCGGGTTGGAATGAGCAGTTCTTC.

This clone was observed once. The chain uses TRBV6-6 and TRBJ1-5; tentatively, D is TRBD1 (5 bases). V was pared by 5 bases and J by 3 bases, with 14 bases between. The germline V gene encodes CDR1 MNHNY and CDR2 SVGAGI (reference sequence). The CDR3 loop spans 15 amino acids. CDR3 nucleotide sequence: TGTGCCAGCAGTACCGACGGGACTTTCAATCAGCCCCAGCATTTT. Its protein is CASSTDGTFNQPQHF.

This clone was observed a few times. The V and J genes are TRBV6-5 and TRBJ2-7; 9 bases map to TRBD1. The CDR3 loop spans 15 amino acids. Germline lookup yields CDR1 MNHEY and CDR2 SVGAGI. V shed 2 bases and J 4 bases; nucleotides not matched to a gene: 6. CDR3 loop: CASSYAGTGSYEQYF. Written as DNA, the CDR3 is TGTGCCAGCAGTTACGCCGGGACAGGGTCGTACGAGCAGTACTTC.

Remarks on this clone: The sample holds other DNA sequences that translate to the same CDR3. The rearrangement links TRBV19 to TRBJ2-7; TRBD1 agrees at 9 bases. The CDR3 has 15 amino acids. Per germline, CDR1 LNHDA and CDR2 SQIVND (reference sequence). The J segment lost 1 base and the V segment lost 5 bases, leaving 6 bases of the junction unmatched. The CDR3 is CASSPGTGPSYEQYF. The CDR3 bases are TGTGCCAGTAGTCCCGGGACAGGGCCATCCTACGAGCAGTACTTC. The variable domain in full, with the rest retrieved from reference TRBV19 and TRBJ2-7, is DGGITQSPKYLFRKEGQNVTLSCEQNLNHDAMYWYRQDPGQGLRLIYYSQIVNDFQKGDIAEGYSVSREKKESFPLTVTSAQKNPTAFYLCASSPGTGPSYEQYFGPGTRLTVT.

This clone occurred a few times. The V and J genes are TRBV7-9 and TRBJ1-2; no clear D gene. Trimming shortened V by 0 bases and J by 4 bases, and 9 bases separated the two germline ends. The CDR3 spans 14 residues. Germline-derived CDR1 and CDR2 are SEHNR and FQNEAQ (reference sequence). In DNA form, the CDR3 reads TGTGCCAGCAGCTTAGCAAACCGACTCTATGGCTACACCTTC. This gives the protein CASSLANRLYGYTF.

The DNA for the CDR3 is TGTGCCATCGGCGGGGGGATAGAAGCTTTCTTT. It translates to CAIGGGIEAFF. This chain connects TRBV10-3 to TRBJ1-1, with a tentative D call TRBD1 (5 bases). The germline CDR1 and CDR2 sequences are ENHRY and SYGVKD. The length of the CDR3 is 11 residues. Trimming removed 8 bases from V and 8 bases from J, with 12 bases in between.

DNA of the CDR3: TGCGCCAGCAGCCCACTGTGGAGGGCCCACGAGAATGAGCAGTTCTTC. Residues: CASSPLWRAHENEQFF. The chain is built from TRBV4-3 and TRBJ2-1; D perhaps matches TRBD2 (6 bases). Germline V CDR1 and CDR2: LGHNA, YSLEER. The CDR3 covers 16 residues. Trimming cost V 4 bases and J 7 bases, with 20 bases left between them.

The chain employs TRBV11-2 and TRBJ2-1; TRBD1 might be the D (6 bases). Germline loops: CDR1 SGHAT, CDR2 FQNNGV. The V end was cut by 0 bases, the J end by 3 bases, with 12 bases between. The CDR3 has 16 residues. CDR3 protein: CASSLDPGVSYNEQFF. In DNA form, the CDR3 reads TGTGCCAGCAGCTTAGATCCAGGGGTGAGCTACAATGAGCAGTTCTTC.

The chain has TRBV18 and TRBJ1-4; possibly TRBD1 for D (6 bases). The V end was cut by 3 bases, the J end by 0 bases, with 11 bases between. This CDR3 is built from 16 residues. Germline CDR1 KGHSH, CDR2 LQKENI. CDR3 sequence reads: CASSPVEGATNEKLFF. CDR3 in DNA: TGTGCCAGCTCACCCGTTGAGGGGGCAACTAATGAAAAACTGTTTTTT.

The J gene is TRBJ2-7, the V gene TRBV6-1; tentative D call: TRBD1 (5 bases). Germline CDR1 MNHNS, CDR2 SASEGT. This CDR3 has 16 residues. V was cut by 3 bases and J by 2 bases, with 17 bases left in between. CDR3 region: CASSDVGRANPYEQYF. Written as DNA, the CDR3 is TGTGCCAGCAGTGACGTTGGCAGGGCAAACCCCTACGAGCAGTACTTC.

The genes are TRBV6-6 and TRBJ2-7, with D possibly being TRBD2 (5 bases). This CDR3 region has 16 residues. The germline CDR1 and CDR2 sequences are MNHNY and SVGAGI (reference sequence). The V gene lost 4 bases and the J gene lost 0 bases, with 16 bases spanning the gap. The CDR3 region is CASSSRAGLSSYEQYF. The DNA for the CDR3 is TGTGCCAGCAGTTCCCGTGCGGGTCTCAGCTCCTACGAGCAGTACTTC.